These 24 T cell receptor beta chains share one sample of origin, sequenced in a study of naive and memory T cell subsets. Study results and limitations: A few larger clonotypes appeared in naive repertoires, especially CD8, possibly memory cells re-expressing CD45RA.

An equimolar mix of two oligonucleotides served as the beta constant-region primer for TRBC1 and TRBC2. Ligated cDNA was amplified by four rounds of PCR with nested alpha and beta constant-region primers and SP2. Using its own MiXCR run on the UMI-ligation and nested PCR reads, TCRdb lists one record per CDR3 protein. The sample holds approximately 150,000 distinct CDR3 sequences, approximately 18% seen once. Their cognate antigens are unknown. The sequenced material came from naive CD8+ T cells from blood. The receptors shown here come from a human donor in good health.

This sequence joins TRBV28 and TRBJ1-2; 10 bases fit TRBD1. Germline lookup yields CDR1 MDHEN and CDR2 SYDVKM. V lost 4 bases, J lost 7 bases, and 6 bases stayed unmatched. There are 14 residues in the CDR3. The CDR3 here is CASSSRQGARGYTF. CDR3 DNA sequence: TGTGCCAGCAGTTCCCGACAGGGGGCTCGTGGCTACACCTTC.

The rearrangement joins TRBV15 to TRBJ2-1, with D tentatively TRBD2 (5 bases). CDR3 length: 17 residues. Trimming stripped 0 bases from V and 3 bases from J, with 15 bases between. CDR1 and CDR2 from the germline V gene are LNHNV and YYDKDF (reference sequence). Written as DNA, the CDR3 is TGTGCCACCAGCAGAGATATCCTTCGGGGTATCTACAATGAGCAGTTCTTC. It yields the protein CATSRDILRGIYNEQFF. Variable domain in full (rest from reference TRBV15 and TRBJ2-1): DAMVIQNPRYQVTQFGKPVTLSCSQTLNHNVMYWYQQKSSQAPKLLFHYYDKDFNNEADTPDNFQSRRPNTSFCFLDIRSPGLGDTAMYLCATSRDILRGIYNEQFFGPGTRLTVL.

There are a few counts of this clonotype. This chain uses TRBV29-1 with TRBJ2-5; 8 bases are a match to TRBD1. V shed 0 bases and J 5 bases; nucleotides not matched to a gene: 8. The CDR3 has 15 amino acids. The germline V gene has CDR1 SQVTM and CDR2 ANQGSEA. This chain's CDR3 is CSVEDRGQATETQYF. The CDR3 region has the DNA TGCAGCGTTGAAGATAGGGGACAGGCGACGGAGACCCAGTACTTC.

The rearrangement uses TRBV29-1 and TRBJ1-1, with D possibly being TRBD1 (5 bases). The CDR3 consists of 16 residues. The V gene lost 4 bases and the J gene lost 4 bases, with 22 bases spanning the gap. From germline, CDR1 is SQVTM and CDR2 ANQGSEA. The CDR3 DNA follows: TGCAGCGTTGTGGGATGGGAGGGGCTGTGGAGCACTGAAGCTTTCTTT. This sequence encodes CSVVGWEGLWSTEAFF.

The rearrangement links TRBV27 to TRBJ2-7; a weak D match, TRBD1 (6 bases). The ends were cut back, 3 bases at V and 3 bases at J, with 12 bases in the middle. The CDR3 consists of 14 residues. Germline V lookup: CDR1 MNHEY, CDR2 SMNVEV (reference sequence). CDR3 sequence: CASSLAGVGYEQYF. The CDR3 nucleotides are TGTGCCAGCAGTTTGGCAGGGGTGGGCTACGAGCAGTACTTC.

This clonotype was detected only a few times. This chain joins TRBV5-6 and TRBJ2-5; weak D call: TRBD2 (6 bases). With 2 bases removed from V and 4 bases from J, the gap between germline ends came to 9 bases. The CDR3 extends over 13 amino acids. Germline CDR1 SGHDT, CDR2 YYEEEE. The CDR3 loop reads CASSLTSPETQYF. The DNA for the CDR3 is TGTGCCAGCAGCTTAACTAGCCCAGAGACCCAGTACTTC. Drawing the rest from reference TRBV5-6 and TRBJ2-5, the complete variable domain is DAGVTQSPTHLIKTRGQQVTLRCSPKSGHDTVSWYQQALGQGPQFIFQYYEEEERQRGNFPDRFSGHQFPNYSSELNVNALLLGDSALYLCASSLTSPETQYFGPGTRLLVL.

This chain uses TRBV10-3 with TRBJ2-2, with 8 bases fitting TRBD1. The CDR3 totals 16 residues. V shed 0 bases, J shed 5 bases, and the junction held 5 bases outside the gene matches. CDR1 and CDR2 (germline): ENHRY, SYGVKD. The CDR3 coding sequence is TGTGCCATCAGTGAGTCGGGGACAGGTCGGACCGGGGAGCTGTTTTTT. Translating gives CAISESGTGRTGELFF.

The V call is TRBV20-1, the J call TRBJ2-5; D unresolved. The CDR3 consists of 12 residues. Deletions cut 4 bases from V and 3 bases from J, with 9 bases between. Germline loops: CDR1 DFQATT, CDR2 SNEGSKA (reference sequence). DNA for the CDR3: TGCAGTGCTACCGGACCAAAAGAGACCCAGTACTTC. Translated: CSATGPKETQYF.

A few counts support this clonotype. The rearrangement uses TRBV5-4 and TRBJ1-2; D is unclear. V lost 0 bases and J 8 bases, leaving 8 bases between the germline ends. Germline V gene data show CDR1 as SGHNT and CDR2 as YYREEE (reference sequence). The CDR3 is 12 residues long. CDR3 amino acids: CASSLGIDGYTF. CDR3 in DNA: TGTGCCAGCAGCTTGGGTATAGACGGCTACACCTTC. Filled out from reference TRBV5-4 and TRBJ1-2, the complete variable domain reads ETGVTQSPTHLIKTRGQQVTLRCSSQSGHNTVSWYQQALGQGPQFIFQYYREEENGRGNFPPRFSGLQFPNYSSELNVNALELDDSALYLCASSLGIDGYTFGSGTRLTVV.

This rearrangement joins TRBV18 to TRBJ2-2, with D possibly TRBD1 on 6 matching bases. In germline, CDR1 is KGHSH, CDR2 LQKENI. The ends were cut back, 3 bases at V and 0 bases at J, with 11 bases in the middle. The CDR3 contains 16 residues. The DNA for the CDR3 is TGTGCCAGCTCACCGGACGGGACACCGAACACCGGGGAGCTGTTTTTT. Amino acid sequence: CASSPDGTPNTGELFF. Using reference TRBV18 and TRBJ2-2 for the parts outside the CDR3, the full variable domain is NAGVMQNPRHLVRRRGQEARLRCSPMKGHSHVYWYRQLPEEGLKFMVYLQKENIIDESGMPKERFSAEFPKEGPSILRIQQVVRGDSAAYFCASSPDGTPNTGELFFGEGSRLTVL.

This clonotype was counted a few times. V is TRBV12-3 or TRBV12-4 and J is TRBJ2-3; D possibly corresponds to TRBD1 (5 bases). The V gene lost 3 bases and the J gene lost 4 bases, with 11 bases spanning the gap. The CDR3 runs to 14 residues. CDR3: CASSFIGDADTQYF. The CDR3 bases are TGTGCCAGCAGTTTCATAGGGGATGCAGATACGCAGTATTTT.

The chain carries TRBV20-1 and TRBJ1-1; maybe TRBD1 (5 bases). Per germline, CDR1 DFQATT and CDR2 SNEGSKA (reference sequence). CDR3 length: 13 residues. The germline V and J ends were trimmed by 0 bases and 7 bases, with 12 bases remaining between them. This chain's CDR3 is CSARDPGVFEAFF. The CDR3 nucleotides read TGCAGTGCTAGAGATCCGGGGGTATTTGAAGCTTTCTTT.

The chain recombines TRBV5-1 with TRBJ2-3, with 11 bases that match TRBD2. Germline loops: CDR1 SGHRS, CDR2 YFSETQ. This CDR3 spans 20 amino acids. Losses at the gene ends were 0 bases for V and 3 bases for J; bases not matched to a gene: 15. The CDR3 spells CASSLERELAGAPRTDTQYF. CDR3 coding DNA: TGCGCCAGCAGCTTGGAGAGGGAACTAGCGGGAGCCCCCAGGACAGATACGCAGTATTTT. Combining the CDR3 with reference TRBV5-1 and TRBJ2-3 gives the whole variable domain KAGVTQTPRYLIKTRGQQVTLSCSPISGHRSVSWYQQTPGQGLQFLFEYFSETQRNKGNFPGRFSGRQFSNSRSEMNVSTLELGDSALYLCASSLERELAGAPRTDTQYFGPGTRLTVL.

This clonotype appeared a few times. The chain carries TRBV29-1 and TRBJ1-2; D uncertain. With 3 bases removed from V and 3 bases from J, the gap between germline ends came to 5 bases. CDR1 and CDR2 (germline): SQVTM, ANQGSEA. There are 11 residues in the CDR3. The CDR3 region has the DNA TGCAGCGTTGACTTGGACTATGGCTACACCTTC. Its protein product is CSVDLDYGYTF. Full variable domain (missing parts from reference TRBV29-1 and TRBJ1-2): SAVISQKPSRDICQRGTSLTIQCQVDSQVTMMFWYRQQPGQSLTLIATANQGSEATYESGFVIDKFPISRPNLTFSTLTVSNMSPEDSSIYLCSVDLDYGYTFGSGTRLTVV.

A remark on this clonotype: Relative to the germline gene, one junction end is altered; a read error may explain this. The chain joins TRBV7-9 to TRBJ2-7, with 7 positions matching TRBD1. There are 15 residues in the CDR3. Germline CDR1 and CDR2: SEHNR and FQNEAQ (reference sequence). CDR3 in amino acids: CARSSKTGMLYEQYF. The CDR3 DNA follows: TGTGCCAGAAGCTCGAAGACAGGGATGCTCTACGAGCAGTACTTC.

The chain couples TRBV27 to TRBJ2-3, with D perhaps given as TRBD1 or TRBD2 (6 bases each). The ends were cut back, 1 base at V and 4 bases at J, with 9 bases in the middle. CDR1 is MNHEY, CDR2 SMNVEV, per germline (reference sequence). CDR3 size: 14 residues. The CDR3 reads CASSLLGGADTQYF. In nucleotides, the CDR3 is TGTGCCAGCAGTTTATTGGGGGGCGCAGATACGCAGTATTTT.

The rearrangement joins TRBV5-1 to TRBJ2-5, with TRBD1 identical over 8 bases. The CDR3 sequence is 16 residues long. Germline lookup yields CDR1 SGHRS and CDR2 YFSETQ. J gave up 5 bases and V 3 bases, and 12 bases lay outside the gene matches. CDR3 amino acids: CASSSDQGALWETQYF. DNA of the CDR3: TGCGCCAGCAGCTCCGACCAGGGGGCGCTTTGGGAGACCCAGTACTTC.

This chain links TRBV27 with TRBJ1-1, with D hard to call. V was pared by 5 bases and J by 1 base, with 17 bases between. This CDR3 is built from 16 residues. Per the germline V gene, CDR1 is MNHEY and CDR2 is SMNVEV (reference sequence). As DNA, the CDR3 is TGTGCCAGCAGTCCCCTGAGAGGGCGGAGGAACACTGAAGCTTTCTTT. Translating it yields CASSPLRGRRNTEAFF.

This clonotype has just a few counts. The J gene is TRBJ2-1, the V gene TRBV30, with D perhaps matching TRBD2 (6 bases). With 2 bases removed from V and 7 bases from J, the gap between germline ends came to 15 bases. This CDR3 is 14 amino acids long. Per the germline V gene, CDR1 is GTSNPN and CDR2 is SVGIG (reference sequence). CDR3 sequence reads: CAWSTGVGWNEQFF. DNA for the CDR3: TGTGCCTGGAGTACGGGGGTAGGGTGGAATGAGCAGTTCTTC.

V and J are TRBV15 and TRBJ2-3, with 7 nucleotides matching TRBD2. This CDR3 spans 14 amino acids. The ends lost 3 bases at V and 6 bases at J; junction bases unmatched: 6. Germline V lookup: CDR1 LNHNV, CDR2 YYDKDF (reference sequence). Here the CDR3 DNA reads TGTGCCACCAGCAGGGAGACTAGCTGGGATACGCAGTATTTT. This encodes CATSRETSWDTQYF.

This clonotype was seen a handful of times. The J gene is TRBJ2-1, the V gene TRBV12-3 or TRBV12-4; 10 bases agree with TRBD2. Trimming removed 2 bases from V and 9 bases from J; junction bases left unmatched: 4. The CDR3 has 14 amino acids. The CDR3 sequence: CASSLKREGSEQFF. The CDR3 DNA is TGTGCCAGCAGTTTAAAGCGGGAGGGGAGTGAGCAGTTCTTC.

This clonotype has a handful of counts. The chain is built from TRBV28 and TRBJ2-7; D is uncertain. This CDR3 region has 14 residues. V lost 1 base and J lost 1, with 8 bases in between. CDR1 MDHEN and CDR2 SYDVKM come from the germline V gene. This chain's CDR3 is CASSLLSLSYEQYF. As DNA, the CDR3 is TGTGCCAGCAGTTTATTGTCACTTTCCTACGAGCAGTACTTC. Full variable domain (missing parts from reference TRBV28 and TRBJ2-7): DVKVTQSSRYLVKRTGEKVFLECVQDMDHENMFWYRQDPGLGLRLIYFSYDVKMKEKGDIPEGYSVSREKKERFSLILESASTNQTSMYLCASSLLSLSYEQYFGPGTRLTVT.

This sequence joins TRBV7-2 and TRBJ2-1, with 7 bases fitting TRBD2. The CDR3 spans 15 residues. J lost 0 bases, V lost 3 bases, and 2 bases had no gene match. Per the germline V gene, CDR1 is SGHTA and CDR2 is FQGNSA. CDR3 in amino acids: CASSFERDSYNEQFF. In DNA, the CDR3 is TGTGCCAGCAGCTTTGAGCGGGACTCCTACAATGAGCAGTTCTTC.

In its sample, this clonotype was seen a few times. V and J are TRBV6-6 and TRBJ2-7; 7 bases line up with TRBD1. V shed 4 bases, J shed 3 bases, and the junction held 9 bases outside the gene matches. Germline V gene lookup returns CDR1 MNHNY and CDR2 SVGAGI (reference sequence). This CDR3 region has 15 residues. The CDR3 spells CASSSRPGQSYEQYF. The DNA for the CDR3 is TGTGCCAGCAGTTCAAGGCCGGGACAGAGCTACGAGCAGTACTTC.